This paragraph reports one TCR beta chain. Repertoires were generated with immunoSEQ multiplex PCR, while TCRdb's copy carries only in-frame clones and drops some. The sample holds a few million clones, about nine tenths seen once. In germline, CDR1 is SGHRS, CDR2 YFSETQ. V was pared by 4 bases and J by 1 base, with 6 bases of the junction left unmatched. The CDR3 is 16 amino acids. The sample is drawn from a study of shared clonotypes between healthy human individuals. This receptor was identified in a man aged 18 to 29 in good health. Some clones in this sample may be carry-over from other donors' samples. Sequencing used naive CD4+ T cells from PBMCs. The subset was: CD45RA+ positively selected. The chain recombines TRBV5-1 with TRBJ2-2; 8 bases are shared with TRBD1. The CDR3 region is CASSRTGPLNTGELFF. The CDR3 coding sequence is TGCGCCAGCAGCAGGACAGGGCCGTTGAACACCGGGGAGCTGTTTTTT.